A single sample gave rise to the 19 T cell receptor beta chains below, sequenced in a study of Graves' ophthalmopathy and Graves' hyperthyroidism (dated by TCRdb to between 2017 and 2018). This sample was sequenced with an Illumina HiSeq 2000. For repertoire sequencing, the TCR beta CDR3 regions were amplified from RNA transcripts. HTBI primers and the Qiagen OneStep RT-PCR kit were used in a first-round RT-PCR, which was followed by a second-round multiplex PCR, size selection and purification. TCRdb's own reprocessing of the public reads used fastp at Q25 and MiXCR and kept productive beta chains. Rows merge per CDR3 protein into single entries with the most common DNA and genes. The sample table lists 400,000 to 500,000 distinct CDR3 sequences, over 20% of them with a count of one. The biggest ten clones account for around 3.2% of the sample. Sequencing was performed on peripheral blood. The receptors derive from a woman between 18 and 30 years old with stable Graves' hyperthyroidism. Donor details come from another sample of the same person, matched by shared clones.

This clonotype was seen many times. V is TRBV28 and J is TRBJ2-7, with D perhaps matching TRBD2 (7 bases). Trimming stripped 5 bases from V and 3 bases from J, with 20 bases between. Germline V CDR1 and CDR2: MDHEN, SYDVKM. The CDR3 has 16 amino acids. The DNA of the CDR3 is TGTGCCAGCAGTGTTCCAACGAGGGGGAGGGACTACGAGCAGTACTTC. Protein product: CASSVPTRGRDYEQYF. Full variable domain (rest looked up from reference TRBV28 and TRBJ2-7): DVKVTQSSRYLVKRTGEKVFLECVQDMDHENMFWYRQDPGLGLRLIYFSYDVKMKEKGDIPEGYSVSREKKERFSLILESASTNQTSMYLCASSVPTRGRDYEQYFGPGTRLTVT.

This clonotype was detected many times. This sequence joins TRBV20-1 and TRBJ2-2; D not certain. This CDR3 is built from 17 residues. Per germline, CDR1 DFQATT and CDR2 SNEGSKA (reference sequence). V shed 1 base and J shed 1 base, with 16 bases lying between them. The CDR3 DNA is TGCAGTGCTAGAGCCCAGACGGAACTATGGAACACCGGGGAGCTGTTTTTT. It yields the protein CSARAQTELWNTGELFF.

This clonotype has a count of ten or more. This sequence joins TRBV9 and TRBJ1-6; no clear D. Trimming removed 2 bases from V and 7 bases from J, with 10 bases in between. The CDR3 extends over 14 amino acids. Germline CDR1 and CDR2: SGDLS and YYNGEE. This CDR3 reads CASSVLVGNSPLHF. The CDR3 coding sequence is TGTGCCAGCAGCGTTCTGGTCGGAAATTCACCCCTCCACTTT.

This clonotype was found many times. This sequence joins TRBV24-1 and TRBJ1-2; D not certain. CDR1 and CDR2 (germline): KGHDR, SFDVKD. Trimming removed 2 bases from V and 5 bases from J, with 11 bases in between. The CDR3 contains 14 residues. CDR3 nucleotides: TGTGCCACCAGTGATTCAGGCTTTGGTTATGGCTACACCTTC. Translated: CATSDSGFGYGYTF.

The chain employs TRBV7-2 and TRBJ2-7, with D perhaps matching TRBD1 (5 bases). Trimming pared 2 bases from V and 0 bases from J, leaving 11 bases between. The CDR3 covers 15 residues. CDR1 SGHTA and CDR2 FQGNSA come from the germline V gene. The CDR3 coding sequence is TGTGCCAGCAGCTTATGGGCCCAGGGCTCCTACGAGCAGTACTTC. Its translation is CASSLWAQGSYEQYF. The full variable domain, in which reference TRBV7-2 and TRBJ2-7 provide the parts outside the CDR3, is GAGVSQSPSNKVTEKGKDVELRCDPISGHTALYWYRQSLGQGLEFLIYFQGNSAPDKSGLPSDRFSAERTGGSVSTLTIQRTQQEDSAVYLCASSLWAQGSYEQYFGPGTRLTVT.

This clonotype was counted ten times or more. The chain couples TRBV29-1 to TRBJ1-2, with D possibly being TRBD1 (5 bases). The CDR3 is 13 amino acids. V shed 7 bases and J shed 4 bases, with 16 bases lying between them. Germline CDR1 SQVTM, CDR2 ANQGSEA. Written as DNA, the CDR3 is TGCAGCGCAAGGGGAGGGAAGACCTATGGCTACACCTTC. Protein product: CSARGGKTYGYTF.

This clonotype was recorded at least ten times. This chain links TRBV30 with TRBJ2-4; D is perhaps TRBD2 (5 bases). Trimming pared 2 bases from V and 0 bases from J, leaving 11 bases between. Germline V lookup: CDR1 GTSNPN, CDR2 SVGIG (reference sequence). This CDR3 comprises 15 residues. The CDR3 coding sequence is TGTGCCTGGAGTCCAAGGAGGTTAGCCAAAAACATTCAGTACTTC. Protein sequence: CAWSPRRLAKNIQYF.

The sample holds many counts of this clonotype. The chain has TRBV27 and TRBJ1-6; D unresolved. This CDR3 comprises 14 residues. Deletions cut 3 bases from V and 9 bases from J, with 12 bases between. CDR1 and CDR2 (germline): MNHEY, SMNVEV (reference sequence). The CDR3 coding sequence is TGTGCCAGCAGTTTCTGGGATAGGAGTTCACCCCTCCACTTT. Translated, it gives CASSFWDRSSPLHF.

This clonotype was counted at least ten times. V usage is TRBV12-3 or TRBV12-4 and J usage is TRBJ2-2; D not resolved. CDR3 size: 13 residues. V lost 10 bases, J lost 4 bases, and 13 bases lay in between. The CDR3 coding sequence is TGTGCCATCTCCAGGTCCTCCACCGGGGAGCTGTTTTTT. It encodes CAISRSSTGELFF.

The V call is TRBV30, the J call TRBJ2-2; the D is unclear. Germline CDR1 and CDR2: GTSNPN and SVGIG (reference sequence). Trimming stripped 0 bases from V and 5 bases from J, with 10 bases between. There are 14 residues in the CDR3. CDR3: CAWSVPLETGELFF. In DNA form, the CDR3 reads TGTGCCTGGAGTGTACCCCTAGAAACCGGGGAGCTGTTTTTT.

The J gene is TRBJ2-3, the V gene TRBV9, with D unresolved. CDR1 SGDLS and CDR2 YYNGEE come from the germline V gene. This CDR3 is 13 amino acids long. Trimming pared 0 bases from V and 2 bases from J, leaving 4 bases between. CDR3 sequence reads: CASSVDFTDTQYF. CDR3 nucleotide sequence: TGTGCCAGCAGCGTAGATTTCACAGATACGCAGTATTTT.

This clonotype has ten or more counts. The chain has TRBV13 and TRBJ1-6; D possibly corresponds to TRBD1 (5 bases). Germline lookup yields CDR1 PRHDT and CDR2 FYEKMQ (reference sequence). V was shortened by 2 bases and J by 8 bases, with 16 bases between the two germline ends. The CDR3 is 16 amino acids. CDR3 DNA: TGTGCCAGCAGCTTAAGGGGAAGGGAGTATCATTCACCCCTCCACTTT. It encodes CASSLRGREYHSPLHF. The full variable domain, its missing parts supplied by reference TRBV13 and TRBJ1-6, is AAGVIQSPRHLIKEKRETATLKCYPIPRHDTVYWYQQGPGQDPQFLISFYEKMQSDKGSIPDRFSAQQFSDYHSELNMSSLELGDSALYFCASSLRGREYHSPLHFGNGTRLTVT.

In its sample, this clonotype was seen a few times. This chain joins TRBV27 and TRBJ2-5; TRBD1 matches 8 bases. This CDR3 comprises 14 residues. V gave up 5 bases and J gave up 4 bases; unmatched junction bases: 6. Germline CDR1 is MNHEY and CDR2 is SMNVEV (reference sequence). The CDR3 DNA reads as TGTGCCAGCAGTACCAACAGGGGGGTAGAGACCCAGTACTTC. This gives the protein CASSTNRGVETQYF.

This clonotype was seen many times. The rearrangement joins TRBV30 to TRBJ2-7; 8 positions agree with TRBD2. The CDR3 has 13 amino acids. Germline CDR1 and CDR2: GTSNPN and SVGIG (reference sequence). J lost 12 bases, V lost 8 bases, and 18 bases had no gene match. In nucleotides, the CDR3 is TGTGCCCTGACCCTCGGGGGGGGCCAACTATCGTACTTC. Its translation is CALTLGGGQLSYF.

This clonotype was observed a few times. This rearrangement joins TRBV28 to TRBJ2-7; tentatively, D is TRBD1 (6 bases). CDR1 MDHEN and CDR2 SYDVKM come from the germline V gene. V shed 6 bases and J shed 6 bases, with 18 bases lying between them. The CDR3 covers 14 residues. CDR3 in amino acids: CASRIRVGASEQYF. CDR3 sequence (DNA): TGTGCCAGCAGAATCAGGGTGGGGGCGTCCGAGCAGTACTTC.

V usage is TRBV6-1 and J usage is TRBJ2-7, with a possible D match to TRBD2 (6 bases). V lost 5 bases and J lost 12, with 17 bases in between. Germline values: CDR1 MNHNS, CDR2 SASEGT. CDR3 length: 12 amino acids. The chain's CDR3 is CASSQTSGRRYF. The CDR3 region has the DNA TGTGCCAGCAGTCAGACCTCGGGGAGGCGGTACTTC.

This clonotype was seen at least ten times. V usage is TRBV5-1 and J usage is TRBJ1-2; TRBD1 agrees at 7 bases. With V trimmed by 3 bases and J by 8 bases, 4 bases remained unmatched. The length of the CDR3 is 12 residues. Per the germline V gene, CDR1 is SGHRS and CDR2 is YFSETQ. For the CDR3, the DNA is TGCGCCAGCAGCTCAACAGGGGTCGGCTACACCTTC. Residues: CASSSTGVGYTF.

The chain couples TRBV9 to TRBJ1-2; D unclear. This CDR3 has 16 amino acids. V was shortened by 0 bases and J by 0 bases, with 12 bases between the two germline ends. Germline CDR1 reads SGDLS; CDR2 reads YYNGEE. The CDR3 DNA reads as TGTGCCAGCAGCGTAGCTCTGGCAGATACTAACTATGGCTACACCTTC. Its protein is CASSVALADTNYGYTF.

The sample holds many counts of this clonotype. The chain recombines TRBV30 with TRBJ2-5, with a weak D call TRBD2 (6 bases). V was pared by 0 bases and J by 7 bases, with 12 bases between. The length of the CDR3 is 13 residues. From germline, CDR1 is GTSNPN and CDR2 SVGIG (reference sequence). CDR3 region: CAWSVQRGGTQYF. CDR3 nucleotide sequence: TGTGCCTGGAGTGTACAAAGGGGAGGGACCCAGTACTTC.